The 20 T cell receptor beta chains below come from one sample, sequenced in a study of cytomegalovirus exposure and HLA in healthy donors. Profiling relied on immunoSEQ multiplex PCR, and the TCRdb table lists in-frame clones only, not all of them. The repertoire holds 160,000 or so clones, with 88% as singletons. Sequencing used PBMCs. The origin of the receptors is a young man in good health and CMV-seronegative.

The CDR3: CASTVSGKLENGYTF. In DNA form, the CDR3 reads TGTGCCAGCACGGTATCAGGCAAGCTGGAAAATGGCTACACCTTC. This chain connects TRBV28 to TRBJ1-2; D is undetermined. The V gene lost 7 bases and the J gene lost 6 bases, with 21 bases spanning the gap. Looked up from germline, CDR1 is MDHEN and CDR2 is SYDVKM. This CDR3 has 15 residues.

The chain employs TRBV6-5 and TRBJ1-2; no reliable D call. The CDR3 has 12 amino acids. CDR1 MNHEY and CDR2 SVGAGI come from the germline V gene. V lost 7 bases to trimming and J lost 8 bases, with 14 bases between them. The CDR3 nucleotides are TGTGCCAGCACCCGAGCAAGGGAGGGCTACACCTTC. Its protein is CASTRAREGYTF.

V is TRBV18 and J is TRBJ2-7; the match to TRBD1 covers 7 bases. Germline-derived CDR1 and CDR2 are KGHSH and LQKENI. J was trimmed by 1 base and V by 2 bases; bases with no gene match: 5. This CDR3 contains 15 residues. DNA of the CDR3: TGTGCCAGCTCACCAGCCGGACAGGCTTCCTACGAGCAGTACTTC. This encodes CASSPAGQASYEQYF.

The V gene is TRBV4-3, the J gene TRBJ1-1, with 7 nucleotides matching TRBD1. The CDR3 length is 15 residues. The germline CDR1 and CDR2 sequences are LGHNA and YSLEER. V shed 0 bases, J shed 5 bases, and the junction held 6 bases outside the gene matches. The CDR3 here is CASSQENRGGTEAFF. In DNA, the CDR3 is TGCGCCAGCAGCCAAGAAAACAGGGGTGGTACTGAAGCTTTCTTT.

The chain couples TRBV12-5 to TRBJ2-1; TRBD1 aligns across 8 bases. Germline trimming cut 6 bases from V and 6 bases from J; bases unmatched to any gene: 4. There are 13 residues in the CDR3. Germline CDR1 LGHNT, CDR2 FRNRAP. CDR3 region: CASGLGTGNEQFF. The CDR3 DNA is TGTGCTAGTGGGCTCGGGACAGGCAATGAGCAGTTCTTC.

V usage is TRBV28 and J usage is TRBJ2-7, with 11 bases aligning to TRBD1. The J segment lost 9 bases and the V segment lost 6 bases, leaving 4 bases of the junction unmatched. The CDR3 loop spans 12 amino acids. Germline loops: CDR1 MDHEN, CDR2 SYDVKM. For the CDR3, the DNA is TGTGCCAGCAGGACCGGGACAGGGGGGCAGTACGTC. It encodes CASRTGTGGQYV.

This chain connects TRBV28 to TRBJ1-5, with 9 bases aligning to TRBD1. The germline V gene has CDR1 MDHEN and CDR2 SYDVKM. Trimming took 1 base from V and 6 from J; bases not matched to a gene: 13. The CDR3 is 18 amino acids. The CDR3 loop reads CASSLSRPGQGFSQPQHF. The DNA of the CDR3 is TGTGCCAGCAGTTTATCGCGGCCGGGACAGGGTTTCTCTCAGCCCCAGCATTTT.

The rearrangement links TRBV27 to TRBJ2-7, with TRBD2 as a possible D gene (6 bases). In germline, CDR1 is MNHEY, CDR2 SMNVEV (reference sequence). The germline V and J ends were trimmed by 3 bases and 1 base, with 25 bases remaining between them. CDR3 length equals 19 residues. CDR3 amino acids: CASSFYSPNRGLGSYEQYF. CDR3 sequence (DNA): TGTGCCAGCAGTTTTTATTCCCCGAACCGGGGGTTAGGATCCTACGAGCAGTACTTC.

The chain links TRBV18 to TRBJ1-4, with 7 bases aligning to TRBD1. CDR1 and CDR2 from the germline V gene are KGHSH and LQKENI. This CDR3 contains 14 residues. Unmatched junction bases numbered 8, after V lost 5 bases and J lost 8 bases. CDR3 DNA sequence: TGTGCCAGCTCAGCAGAGAACAGGGGCGAAAAACTGTTTTTT. Protein product: CASSAENRGEKLFF.

This rearrangement joins TRBV5-4 to TRBJ2-2; 10 bases are shared with TRBD2. The CDR3 loop spans 16 amino acids. V lost 0 bases, J lost 3 bases, and 2 bases stayed unmatched. The germline V gene has CDR1 SGHNT and CDR2 YYREEE (reference sequence). The CDR3 protein is CASSLALAGDTGELFF. The CDR3 DNA follows: TGTGCCAGCAGCTTGGCCCTAGCGGGAGACACCGGGGAGCTGTTTTTT.

The chain links TRBV6-5 to TRBJ2-7; 8 bases match TRBD2. V lost 6 bases to trimming and J lost 3 bases; unmatched junction nucleotides: 4. CDR1 is MNHEY and CDR2 is SVGAGI in the germline V gene. The CDR3 extends over 13 amino acids. The CDR3 DNA is TGTGCCAGCAGCACTAGCGGTTACTACGAGCAGTACTTC. Its translation: CASSTSGYYEQYF.

The rearrangement links TRBV28 to TRBJ2-7, with 8 bases lining up with TRBD1. CDR1 and CDR2 from the germline V gene are MDHEN and SYDVKM. Trimming at V came to 6 bases and at J to 4 bases, leaving 14 bases not matched to a gene. This CDR3 spans 16 amino acids. The CDR3 sequence: CASSPGTGGTLYEQYV. For the CDR3, the DNA is TGTGCCAGCAGCCCCGGGACAGGCGGGACCCTATACGAGCAGTACGTC.

The rearrangement links TRBV28 to TRBJ1-5, with 8 bases matching TRBD1. This CDR3 contains 14 residues. V lost 6 bases to trimming and J lost 5 bases; unmatched junction nucleotides: 6. Germline V gene sequence: CDR1 MDHEN, CDR2 SYDVKM. The CDR3 DNA is TGTGCCAGCAGAGACGGACAGGGCTATCAGCCCCAGCATTTT. Translated, it gives CASRDGQGYQPQHF.

The chain recombines TRBV11-2 with TRBJ1-2; tentative D call: TRBD1 (5 bases). Trimming stripped 7 bases from V and 5 bases from J, with 20 bases between. Germline assignment: CDR1 SGHAT and CDR2 FQNNGV. The CDR3 is made up of 15 amino acids. DNA of the CDR3: TGTGCCAGCACCCTAGAAGTAGGGGAGGGTTATGGCTACACCTTC. Encoded protein: CASTLEVGEGYGYTF.

The chain combines TRBV5-1 with TRBJ2-7; TRBD1 agrees at 10 bases. Looked up from germline, CDR1 is SGHRS and CDR2 is YFSETQ. The CDR3 runs 13 residues. The trim removed 4 bases at V and 9 bases at J, leaving 7 bases unmatched. The CDR3 is CASSVGTGATQYV. Here the CDR3 DNA reads TGCGCCAGCAGCGTAGGGACAGGGGCCACGCAGTACGTC.

The rearrangement uses TRBV7-8 and TRBJ1-2; D possibly corresponds to TRBD1 (6 bases). The length of the CDR3 is 18 residues. Trimming left V 5 bases short and J 8 bases short, with 30 bases between. Germline V lookup: CDR1 SGHVS, CDR2 FQNEAQ. The CDR3 nucleotides are TGTGCCAGCAGCCCCCCCAGTGGGGGCGCGATTATATTGGGGGGCTACACCTTC. Amino acids: CASSPPSGGAIILGGYTF.

The CDR3 nucleotides read TGCAGCGTTGAAATCCGGGACAGACACTCCTACGAGCAGTACTTC. It is translated as CSVEIRDRHSYEQYF. J is TRBJ2-7 and V is TRBV29-1; 7 positions match TRBD1. V trimming: 2 bases; J trimming: 0 bases; junction bases outside the gene matches: 7. Germline assignment: CDR1 SQVTM and CDR2 ANQGSEA. This CDR3 spans 15 amino acids.

The CDR3 reads CASSTGQGVNYGYTF. The CDR3 nucleotides read TGTGCCAGCAGCACGGGACAGGGGGTGAACTATGGCTACACCTTC. The V and J genes are TRBV5-6 and TRBJ1-2, with 11 bases lining up with TRBD1. The germline CDR1 and CDR2 sequences are SGHDT and YYEEEE. With V trimmed by 4 bases and J by 2 bases, 4 bases remained unmatched. The CDR3 consists of 15 residues.

This sequence joins TRBV29-1 and TRBJ1-1; tentative D call: TRBD1 (5 bases). Germline V gene lookup returns CDR1 SQVTM and CDR2 ANQGSEA. This CDR3 has 12 residues. V shed 5 bases and J shed 5 bases, with 12 bases lying between them. CDR3 nucleotide sequence: TGCAGCGTTTTGGGTGGGGGGACTGAAGCTTTCTTT. Its translation: CSVLGGGTEAFF. The full variable domain, rest sourced from reference TRBV29-1 and TRBJ1-1, is SAVISQKPSRDICQRGTSLTIQCQVDSQVTMMFWYRQQPGQSLTLIATANQGSEATYESGFVIDKFPISRPNLTFSTLTVSNMSPEDSSIYLCSVLGGGTEAFFGQGTRLTVV.

The chain has TRBV5-1 and TRBJ2-2, with TRBD2 matching 8 bases. Unmatched junction bases numbered 4, after V lost 0 bases and J lost 0 bases. CDR3 length: 17 amino acids. Per germline, CDR1 SGHRS and CDR2 YFSETQ. The CDR3 reads CASSLALAGSNTGELFF. In nucleotides, the CDR3 is TGCGCCAGCAGCTTGGCGCTAGCGGGTTCGAACACCGGGGAGCTGTTTTTT.